Each of the 17 T cell receptor beta chains below was sequenced from the same sample in a study of blood T cell repertoires in COVID-19. Sequencing used immunoSEQ multiplex PCR; TCRdb keeps in-frame clones, though not all of them. The sample carries 200,000 or so clones, around four fifths recorded once. Sequenced: peripheral blood. All receptors come from a human donor in a cohort sampled during active COVID-19.

The chain recombines TRBV10-3 with TRBJ1-3; no reliable D call. V was pared by 5 bases and J by 1 base, with 3 bases between. The CDR3 runs to 12 residues. CDR1 and CDR2 from the germline V gene are ENHRY and SYGVKD. The CDR3 loop is CAISLSGNTIYF. In nucleotides, the CDR3 is TGTGCCATCAGTCTTTCTGGAAACACCATATATTTT.

As for this clone: The junction does not match germline at one end; this may be a read error. The CDR3 region has the DNA TGTGCCAGCAGTCTATCTGCGAATTACCAAGAGACCCAGTACTTC. Translation gives CASSLSANYQETQYF. The rearrangement uses TRBV27 and TRBJ2-5; no definite D call. CDR1 and CDR2 (germline): MNHEY, SMNVEV (reference sequence). The CDR3 extends over 15 amino acids.

This sequence joins TRBV5-1 and TRBJ1-2; D perhaps matches TRBD1 (5 bases). The germline V gene has CDR1 SGHRS and CDR2 YFSETQ. Trimming took 5 bases from V and 8 from J, leaving 13 bases between them. This CDR3 spans 12 amino acids. CDR3 protein: CASSPGRGGYTF. The CDR3 DNA reads as TGCGCCAGCAGTCCCGGTCGGGGGGGCTACACCTTC.

The J gene is TRBJ1-3, the V gene TRBV19, with unresolved D. CDR1 and CDR2 (germline): LNHDA, SQIVND (reference sequence). Trimming left V 6 bases short and J 3 bases short, with 21 bases between. The CDR3 is made up of 17 amino acids. The CDR3 spells CASRANSAQLRGNTIYF. The DNA of the CDR3 is TGTGCCAGTAGGGCAAACAGTGCCCAACTTCGTGGAAACACCATATATTTT. The whole variable domain, filled in from reference TRBV19 and TRBJ1-3, reads DGGITQSPKYLFRKEGQNVTLSCEQNLNHDAMYWYRQDPGQGLRLIYYSQIVNDFQKGDIAEGYSVSREKKESFPLTVTSAQKNPTAFYLCASRANSAQLRGNTIYFGEGSWLTVV.

The V call is TRBV3-1 (or the pseudogene TRBV3-2), the J call TRBJ2-5; perhaps TRBD1 as D (6 bases). The V end was cut by 2 bases, the J end by 5 bases, with 21 bases between. There are 17 residues in the CDR3. CDR1 is LGHDT and CDR2 is YNNKEL in the germline V gene (reference sequence). CDR3 residues: CASSQKGPGTMEETQYF. The DNA of the CDR3 is TGTGCCAGCAGCCAAAAGGGACCCGGGACAATGGAGGAGACCCAGTACTTC.

The chain uses TRBV3-1 (or the pseudogene TRBV3-2) and TRBJ2-6, with D maybe TRBD1 (5 bases). The CDR3 totals 15 residues. V was trimmed by 5 bases and J by 3 bases, leaving 11 bases between them. Per the germline V gene, CDR1 is LGHDT and CDR2 is YNNKEL (reference sequence). CDR3 in amino acids: CASSNQGLGANVLTF. Written as DNA, the CDR3 is TGTGCCAGCAGCAACCAGGGTCTTGGGGCCAACGTCCTGACTTTC.

The V and J genes are TRBV6-5 and TRBJ2-2; no clear D. This CDR3 has 13 amino acids. Trimming removed 2 bases at V and 4 bases at J, with 5 bases between. Germline CDR1 is MNHEY and CDR2 is SVGAGI. CDR3 amino acids: CASSYEVTGELFF. The CDR3 region has the DNA TGTGCCAGCAGTTACGAGGTCACCGGGGAGCTGTTTTTT.

This clone was observed a single time. Its ends do not fully match the called genes, so a read error is possible. The chain is built from TRBV29-1 and TRBJ2-3; the D is unclear. The CDR3 spans 11 residues. The germline gives CDR1 SQVTM, CDR2 ANQGSEA. CDR3 nucleotides: TGCAGCGTTTCGCACACAGTTACGCAGTATTTT. Protein sequence: CSVSHTVTQYF.

This sequence joins TRBV5-1 and TRBJ2-1; D ambiguous. The CDR3 consists of 16 residues. Germline V gene lookup returns CDR1 SGHRS and CDR2 YFSETQ. Trimming stripped 3 bases from V and 5 bases from J, with 18 bases between. Written as DNA, the CDR3 is TGCGCCAGCAGCTCTTCGCTGCTGGCCCCCAACAATGAGCAGTTCTTC. Protein product: CASSSSLLAPNNEQFF.

Ten or more counts support this clone. The rearrangement joins TRBV6-1 to TRBJ2-7, with TRBD1 as a possible D gene (5 bases). The ends were cut back, 3 bases at V and 2 bases at J, with 14 bases in the middle. The CDR3 is 15 residues long. The germline CDR1 and CDR2 sequences are MNHNS and SASEGT. The CDR3 region is CASSEMWGGAYEQYV. The CDR3 DNA sequence: TGTGCCAGCAGTGAGATGTGGGGCGGAGCCTACGAGCAGTACGTC.

This chain uses TRBV5-1 with TRBJ1-2; 7 positions agree with TRBD1. The CDR3 is 17 residues long. CDR1 is SGHRS and CDR2 is YFSETQ in the germline V gene. The V segment lost 4 bases and the J segment 0 bases; nucleotides outside the gene matches: 12. CDR3: CASSLDGTARANYGYTF. The DNA of the CDR3 is TGCGCCAGCAGCCTAGACGGGACAGCCAGAGCTAACTATGGCTACACCTTC.

This chain links TRBV5-4 with TRBJ2-5; 14 bases are a match to TRBD2. Germline CDR1 reads SGHNT; CDR2 reads YYREEE (reference sequence). V was pared by 6 bases and J by 3 bases, with 4 bases of the junction left unmatched. This CDR3 contains 15 residues. The CDR3 sequence: CASTKGLAGEETQYF. CDR3 nucleotides: TGTGCCAGCACCAAGGGACTAGCGGGAGAAGAGACCCAGTACTTC. Complete variable domain (other parts from reference TRBV5-4 and TRBJ2-5): ETGVTQSPTHLIKTRGQQVTLRCSSQSGHNTVSWYQQALGQGPQFIFQYYREEENGRGNFPPRFSGLQFPNYSSELNVNALELDDSALYLCASTKGLAGEETQYFGPGTRLLVL.

J is TRBJ1-4 and V is TRBV5-1; 8 bases agree with TRBD1. The CDR3 consists of 15 residues. V lost 0 bases, J lost 4 bases, and 2 bases stayed unmatched. Germline CDR1 SGHRS, CDR2 YFSETQ. CDR3 sequence: CASSLGRGLNEKLFF. CDR3 nucleotide sequence: TGCGCCAGCAGCTTGGGCAGGGGGCTTAATGAAAAACTGTTTTTT.

This chain links TRBV11-2 with TRBJ2-5; TRBD1 matches 9 bases. Germline V gene lookup returns CDR1 SGHAT and CDR2 FQNNGV. V trimming: 10 bases; J trimming: 4 bases; junction bases outside the gene matches: 7. The CDR3 extends over 13 amino acids. CDR3 sequence (DNA): TGTGCCACCTCTCGGGACAGGGTAGAGACCCAGTACTTC. Translation: CATSRDRVETQYF.

Only one count was recorded for this clone. CDR3 nucleotide sequence: TGTGCCAGCAGGATGGGGGACAGCTACGAGCAGTACTTC. As protein: CASRMGDSYEQYF. The V gene is TRBV7-9, the J gene TRBJ2-7, with 7 bases matching TRBD1. The germline V gene has CDR1 SEHNR and CDR2 FQNEAQ (reference sequence). This CDR3 comprises 13 residues. With V trimmed by 6 bases and J by 3 bases, 5 bases remained unmatched. The whole variable domain, remainder taken from reference TRBV7-9 and TRBJ2-7, is DTGVSQNPRHKITKRGQNVTFRCDPISEHNRLYWYRQTLGQGPEFLTYFQNEAQLEKSRLLSDRFSAERPKGSFSTLEIQRTEQGDSAMYLCASRMGDSYEQYFGPGTRLTVT.

V gene TRBV5-1 combines with J gene TRBJ2-3; perhaps TRBD2 as D (6 bases). Deletions cut 0 bases from V and 5 bases from J, with 13 bases between. The CDR3 covers 15 residues. From germline, CDR1 is SGHRS and CDR2 YFSETQ. CDR3 in amino acids: CASSLGGAGGDTQYF. In DNA, the CDR3 is TGCGCCAGCAGCTTGGGAGGAGCGGGCGGAGATACGCAGTATTTT.

This rearrangement joins TRBV11-1 to TRBJ1-4; the D gene is possibly TRBD1 (5 bases). CDR3 size: 13 residues. From germline, CDR1 is SGHAT and CDR2 FQDESV (reference sequence). V shed 1 base and J shed 8 bases, with 8 bases lying between them. CDR3 nucleotide sequence: TGTGCCAGCAGCTTAGGGGGCGCCGAAAAACTGTTTTTT. Translated: CASSLGGAEKLFF.